This entry lists 2 T cell receptor beta chains sequenced from one sample in a study of blood T cell repertoires in COVID-19. Clones were sequenced by immunoSEQ multiplex PCR, and TCRdb holds only the in-frame ones, with some missing. The sample lists 200,000 to 250,000 clones, about nine tenths occurring once. The sample was PBMCs or T cells enriched from blood (not recorded which). The receptors here all came from a man aged 50 to 60 who had been exposed to COVID-19.

The V gene is TRBV11-2, the J gene TRBJ2-7; 7 nucleotides line up with TRBD2. Per germline, CDR1 SGHAT and CDR2 FQNNGV. The CDR3 consists of 15 residues. Trimming took 0 bases from V and 0 from J; bases not matched to a gene: 2. The CDR3 bases are TGTGCCAGCAGCTTAGAACTAGCGAACTCCTACGAGCAGTACTTC. Its translation is CASSLELANSYEQYF. Combining the CDR3 with reference TRBV11-2 and TRBJ2-7 gives the whole variable domain EAGVAQSPRYKIIEKRQSVAFWCNPISGHATLYWYQQILGQGPKLLIQFQNNGVVDDSQLPKDRFSAERLKGVDSTLKIQPAKLEDSAVYLCASSLELANSYEQYFGPGTRLTVT.

This clone was seen just once. Other DNA sequences in this sample translate to the same CDR3. The V gene is TRBV3-1 (or the pseudogene TRBV3-2), the J gene TRBJ2-1; D is possibly TRBD2 (6 bases). This CDR3 region has 13 residues. Trimming took off 2 bases at V and 7 bases at J, with 9 bases between the two ends. Germline CDR1 is LGHDT and CDR2 is YNNKEL (reference sequence). CDR3 amino acids: CASSQRGGNEQFF. The CDR3 bases are TGTGCCAGCAGCCAACGTGGGGGGAATGAGCAGTTCTTC.